Presented here are 10 T cell receptor beta chains from one specimen sequenced in a study of shared clonotypes between healthy human individuals. Libraries were prepared by immunoSEQ multiplex PCR; TCRdb keeps only in-frame clonotypes and omits some of them. The profile covers some 380,000 clones, with 95% to 97% appearing a single time and more than 0.3% taken by the ten largest. The sequenced sample consisted of memory CD8+ T cells sorted from blood. Noted subset: CD45RO+ cells pooled with CCR7-negative TemRA cells. These receptors all come from a man aged 25-40 years in good health.

V gene TRBV4-2 combines with J gene TRBJ2-3; D gene ambiguous. From germline, CDR1 is LGHNA and CDR2 YNFKEQ. Trimming removed 2 bases at V and 8 bases at J, with 8 bases between. The CDR3 is 12 amino acids. The DNA of the CDR3 is TGTGCCAGCAGCCAATCATCTGGTACGCAGTATTTT. Translated: CASSQSSGTQYF.

This chain links TRBV9 with TRBJ1-3; possible D gene TRBD1, 6 bases. The CDR3 covers 18 residues. CDR1 is SGDLS and CDR2 is YYNGEE in the germline V gene. V was cut by 4 bases and J by 0 bases, with 20 bases left in between. The CDR3 sequence: CASSPGQKFPLSGNTIYF. The CDR3 DNA is TGTGCCAGCAGCCCAGGACAGAAATTTCCTCTCTCTGGAAACACCATATATTTT. Filled out from reference TRBV9 and TRBJ1-3, the complete variable domain reads DSGVTQTPKHLITATGQRVTLRCSPRSGDLSVYWYQQSLDQGLQFLIQYYNGEERAKGNILERFSAQQFPDLHSELNLSSLELGDSALYFCASSPGQKFPLSGNTIYFGEGSWLTVV.

This rearrangement joins TRBV4-1 to TRBJ2-3; no definite D call. The CDR3 covers 12 residues. The germline V gene encodes CDR1 MGHRA and CDR2 YSYEKL. V dropped 2 bases and J dropped 5 bases, with 5 bases sitting between them. CDR3 sequence: CASSQPRDTQYF. The CDR3 region has the DNA TGCGCCAGCAGCCAACCGAGAGATACGCAGTATTTT.

This clone was counted a single time. The J gene is TRBJ2-1, the V gene TRBV28, with 10 bases matching TRBD2. V lost 9 bases and J lost 7; bases outside the gene matches: 9. Germline CDR1 MDHEN, CDR2 SYDVKM. The CDR3 is 14 residues long. The CDR3 DNA reads TGTGCCAGTACCCGACTAGCGGGTCCGAATGAGCAGTTCTTC. Its translation: CASTRLAGPNEQFF.

Of note for this clone: The sample contains more than one DNA sequence encoding this CDR3. This chain connects TRBV5-1 to TRBJ2-2; 8 bases fit TRBD2. The J segment lost 2 bases and the V segment lost 2 bases, leaving 2 bases of the junction unmatched. Germline CDR1 SGHRS, CDR2 YFSETQ. The CDR3 runs to 15 residues. CDR3 region: CASSLTSGNTGELFF. In DNA, the CDR3 is TGCGCCAGCAGCTTAACTAGCGGTAACACCGGGGAGCTGTTTTTT.

The chain employs TRBV4-1 and TRBJ2-7, with 8 bases that match TRBD2. Unmatched junction bases numbered 13, after V lost 4 bases and J lost 2 bases. CDR1 and CDR2 (germline): MGHRA, YSYEKL. The CDR3 covers 17 residues. CDR3 protein: CASSLKAGGDTTYEQYF. The CDR3 nucleotides read TGCGCCAGCAGCCTAAAAGCCGGGGGGGACACAACCTACGAGCAGTACTTC.

To note about this clone: Germline and junction disagree at one end, which may indicate a read error. The V call is TRBV6-1, the J call TRBJ2-1; TRBD1 aligns across 9 bases. Germline V gene data show CDR1 as MNHNS and CDR2 as SASEGT. The CDR3 runs to 16 residues. The CDR3 DNA sequence: TGTACCAGCAGTGTCCTGAGGGGACAGGGAATGGATGAGCAGTTCTTC. Translating it yields CTSSVLRGQGMDEQFF.

The V gene is TRBV1, the J gene TRBJ1-1. TRBV1 is a listed pseudogene. CDR3 length equals 9 residues. CDR3 sequence: CTSSPEAFF. The CDR3 bases are TGCACCAGCAGCCCTGAAGCTTTCTTT.

The chain links TRBV30 to TRBJ2-7; 8 bases line up with TRBD1. The CDR3 covers 14 residues. The junction had 8 bases not matched to a gene; V was cut back by 5 bases and J by 2 bases. Looked up from germline, CDR1 is GTSNPN and CDR2 is SVGIG (reference sequence). CDR3 region: CAWSTTGGTYEQYF. The CDR3 DNA sequence: TGTGCCTGGTCAACCACAGGGGGAACCTACGAGCAGTACTTC.

The chain uses TRBV28 and TRBJ2-7; D remains unclear. The germline CDR1 and CDR2 sequences are MDHEN and SYDVKM. V was shortened by 3 bases and J by 2 bases, with 8 bases between the two germline ends. The length of the CDR3 is 13 residues. DNA of the CDR3: TGTGCCAGCAGTTTTTCCGGGCCCTACGAGCAGTACTTC. This translates into CASSFSGPYEQYF.